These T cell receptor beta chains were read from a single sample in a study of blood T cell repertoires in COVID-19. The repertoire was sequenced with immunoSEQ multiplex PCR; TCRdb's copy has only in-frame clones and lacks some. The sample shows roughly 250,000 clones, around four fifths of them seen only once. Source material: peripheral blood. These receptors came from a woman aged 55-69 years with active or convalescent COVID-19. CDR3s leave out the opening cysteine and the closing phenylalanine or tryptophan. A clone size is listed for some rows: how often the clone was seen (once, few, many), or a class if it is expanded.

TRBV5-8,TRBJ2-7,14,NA,ASSLEAGQGTYEQY
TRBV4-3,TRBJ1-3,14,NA,ASSHQQLGSGNTIY
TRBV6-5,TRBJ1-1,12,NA,ASSYWDTGDEAF
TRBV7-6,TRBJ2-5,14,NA,ASSSIRDRGRETQY
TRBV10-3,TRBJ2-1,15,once,AISESIPSGGVTEQF
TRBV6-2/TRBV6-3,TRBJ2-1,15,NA,ASSSGRLAGGYNEQF
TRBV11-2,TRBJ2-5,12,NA,ASSLDRGVGSQY
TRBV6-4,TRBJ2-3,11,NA,ATRPGGRGTQY
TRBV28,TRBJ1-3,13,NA,ASSLWRDSGNTIY
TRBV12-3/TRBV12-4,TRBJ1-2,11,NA,ASRNTGGSGYT
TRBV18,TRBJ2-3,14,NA,ASSPPLAGGSDTQY
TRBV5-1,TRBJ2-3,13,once,ASSPSGGAADTQY
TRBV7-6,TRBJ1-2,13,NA,ASSGQGDLTYGYT
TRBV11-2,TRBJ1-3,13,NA,ASSPRGSSGNTIY
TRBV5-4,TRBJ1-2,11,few,ASSWDRGPGYT
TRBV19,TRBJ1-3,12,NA,ASRGARSGNTIY
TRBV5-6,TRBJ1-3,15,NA,ASSLYGQPSSGNTIY
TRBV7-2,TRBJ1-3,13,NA,ASSAGRTSGNTIY
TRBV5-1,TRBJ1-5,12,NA,ASSLDGPNQPQH
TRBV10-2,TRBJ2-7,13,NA,ASRVLAGGQYEQY
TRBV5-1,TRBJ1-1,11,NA,ASTTGLETEAF
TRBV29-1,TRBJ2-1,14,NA,SVDRGDRATYNEQF
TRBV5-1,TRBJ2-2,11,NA,ASSLARVGELF
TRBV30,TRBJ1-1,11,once,AWSVIRDTEAF
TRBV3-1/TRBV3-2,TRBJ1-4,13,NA,ASSREGQGNEKLF
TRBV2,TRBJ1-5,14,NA,ASSEARRGGNQPQH
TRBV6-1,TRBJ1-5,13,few,ASSDSRLSNQPQH
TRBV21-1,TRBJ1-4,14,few,ASSNRRGKTNEKLF
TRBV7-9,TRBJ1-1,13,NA,ASSLDGTGTTEAF
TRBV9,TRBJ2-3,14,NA,ASSVAPLAGADTQY
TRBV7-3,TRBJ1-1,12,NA,ASSAGQQNTEAF